Presented here are 18 T cell receptor beta chains from one specimen sequenced in a study of blood T cell repertoires in COVID-19. The repertoire was sequenced with immunoSEQ multiplex PCR; TCRdb's copy has only in-frame clones and lacks some. The top ten hold 5.5% to 7.5% of the sample, which has more than 150,000 clones, 84% seen once. The specimen sequenced was peripheral blood. Every receptor here comes from a human donor in a cohort sampled during active COVID-19.

This clone appeared a single time. The chain recombines TRBV19 with TRBJ1-2, with 8 bases fitting TRBD1. The CDR3 loop spans 15 amino acids. With V trimmed by 6 bases and J by 4 bases, 10 bases remained unmatched. The germline CDR1 and CDR2 sequences are LNHDA and SQIVND (reference sequence). CDR3 nucleotides: TGTGCCAGTAGGAACAGGGGGGGCGTCGTCTATGGCTACACCTTC. Its protein product is CASRNRGGVVYGYTF.

The gene calls are TRBV11-2 and TRBJ1-4, with no clear D. V dropped 3 bases and J dropped 7 bases, with 18 bases sitting between them. The V gene's germline CDR1 is SGHAT and CDR2 FQNNGV. The CDR3 length is 16 residues. DNA for the CDR3: TGTGCCAGCAGCTTTCACCGCGGTAGCGGGAGTGAAAAACTGTTTTTT. It encodes CASSFHRGSGSEKLFF.

This clone was detected only once. The chain couples TRBV5-1 to TRBJ2-5; TRBD2 might be the D (5 bases). Between the trimmed V and J ends, which lost 1 base and 5 bases, there was a span of 9 bases. CDR1 is SGHRS, CDR2 YFSETQ, per germline. This CDR3 region has 13 residues. In DNA form, the CDR3 reads TGCGCCAGCAGCTTGCGCGGGTTGGAGACCCAGTACTTC. Its protein is CASSLRGLETQYF.

As concerns this clone: The sample contains more than one DNA sequence encoding this CDR3. The chain links TRBV30 to TRBJ1-5, with 10 bases lining up with TRBD1. Germline trimming cut 4 bases from V and 6 bases from J; bases unmatched to any gene: 3. This CDR3 region has 13 residues. Germline V CDR1 and CDR2: GTSNPN, SVGIG (reference sequence). The CDR3 here is CAWTGQGGQPQHF. CDR3 DNA: TGTGCCTGGACCGGACAGGGGGGTCAGCCCCAGCATTTT.

The chain has TRBV5-5 and TRBJ2-7; a weak D match, TRBD1 (5 bases). Looked up from germline, CDR1 is SGHKS and CDR2 is YYEKEE (reference sequence). The CDR3 sequence is 15 residues long. The V and J ends lost 3 bases and 1 base respectively, with 14 bases between them. Here the CDR3 DNA reads TGTGCCAGCAGCTCCCAGCCGACAGAGTCCTACGAGCAGTACTTC. Amino acids: CASSSQPTESYEQYF.

The rearrangement joins TRBV5-5 to TRBJ2-2, with TRBD2 matching over 7 bases. The length of the CDR3 is 17 residues. Germline-derived CDR1 and CDR2 are SGHKS and YYEKEE (reference sequence). After removal of 7 bases from V and 3 bases from J, the junction contained 15 bases not matched to a gene. CDR3 in amino acids: CASAPWGGKNDTGELFF. The CDR3 DNA reads as TGTGCCAGCGCGCCCTGGGGGGGTAAAAATGACACCGGGGAGCTGTTTTTT. Together with reference TRBV5-5 and TRBJ2-2, the CDR3 gives the full variable domain: DAGVTQSPTHLIKTRGQQVTLRCSPISGHKSVSWYQQVLGQGPQFIFQYYEKEERGRGNFPDRFSARQFPNYSSELNVNALLLGDSALYLCASAPWGGKNDTGELFFGEGSRLTVL.

The V gene is TRBV7-9, the J gene TRBJ2-5, with TRBD2 identical over 12 bases. J was trimmed by 1 base and V by 5 bases; bases with no gene match: 8. Germline-derived CDR1 and CDR2 are SEHNR and FQNEAQ (reference sequence). The CDR3 consists of 17 residues. CDR3 nucleotides: TGTGCCAGCAGCCCACGGACTAGCGGGGTCTTCCAAGAGACCCAGTACTTC. Translating gives CASSPRTSGVFQETQYF.

This clone was seen a handful of times. CDR3 loop: CASSTTGDGDTQYF. The CDR3 coding sequence is TGTGCCAGCAGCACCACTGGAGATGGAGATACGCAGTATTTT. The gene calls are TRBV3-1 (or the pseudogene TRBV3-2) and TRBJ2-3; no clear D. The germline gives CDR1 LGHDT, CDR2 YNNKEL (reference sequence). With 5 bases removed from V and 5 bases from J, the gap between germline ends came to 14 bases. CDR3 length: 14 amino acids.

The chain is built from TRBV7-8 and TRBJ1-5, with a possible D match to TRBD1 (5 bases). Trimming stripped 1 base from V and 4 bases from J, with 8 bases between. This CDR3 has 14 amino acids. The germline gives CDR1 SGHVS, CDR2 FQNEAQ. CDR3 residues: CASSLGRDNQPQHF. For the CDR3, the DNA is TGTGCCAGCAGCTTAGGCAGGGATAATCAGCCCCAGCATTTT.

This rearrangement joins TRBV15 to TRBJ2-7; D gene ambiguous. V shed 0 bases and J shed 5 bases, with 17 bases lying between them. CDR1 LNHNV and CDR2 YYDKDF come from the germline V gene (reference sequence). The CDR3 has 16 residues. The DNA for the CDR3 is TGTGCCACCAGCAGAGAACCCCCGGTGGTCCCTAACGAGCAGTACTTC. This codes for CATSREPPVVPNEQYF.

This chain links TRBV19 with TRBJ1-2; TRBD1 is a possible D gene (6 bases). Per the germline V gene, CDR1 is LNHDA and CDR2 is SQIVND (reference sequence). The CDR3 runs 14 residues. The V end was cut by 3 bases, the J end by 4 bases, with 12 bases between. In DNA, the CDR3 is TGTGCCAGTAGTATTACAGGGCCATCCTATGGCTACACCTTC. Translation gives CASSITGPSYGYTF.

The chain couples TRBV4-1 to TRBJ1-5, with 10 bases identical to TRBD1. The germline gives CDR1 MGHRA, CDR2 YSYEKL. V was pared by 0 bases and J by 2 bases, with 7 bases of the junction left unmatched. This CDR3 is 18 amino acids long. In nucleotides, the CDR3 is TGCGCCAGCAGCCAAGACCCGGGACAGGGGAGGGGCAATCAGCCCCAGCATTTT. It encodes CASSQDPGQGRGNQPQHF.

This chain connects TRBV4-1 to TRBJ1-4; TRBD1 matches 7 bases. The V gene end was trimmed by 0 bases and the J gene end by 3 bases; junction bases not matched to a gene: 4. CDR1 and CDR2 from the germline V gene are MGHRA and YSYEKL. The CDR3 consists of 16 residues. In DNA form, the CDR3 reads TGCGCCAGCAGCCAAGATTTCGGGACAGCTAATGAAAAACTGTTTTTT. Protein product: CASSQDFGTANEKLFF.

The chain carries TRBV12-5 and TRBJ2-1; TRBD2 agrees at 9 bases. Per the germline V gene, CDR1 is LGHNT and CDR2 is FRNRAP. V was clipped by 6 bases and J by 3 bases; unmatched bases: 15. The CDR3 totals 18 residues. CDR3 protein: CASGMGLAEYQRYNEQFF. CDR3 in DNA: TGTGCTAGTGGGATGGGACTAGCAGAATATCAACGCTACAATGAGCAGTTCTTC.

The rearrangement links TRBV5-4 to TRBJ2-7, with TRBD1 identical over 7 bases. This CDR3 is built from 14 residues. CDR1 is SGHNT, CDR2 YYREEE, per germline (reference sequence). The ends lost 3 bases at V and 2 bases at J; junction bases unmatched: 5. In nucleotides, the CDR3 is TGTGCCAGCAGCTCAACGGGACAGACCTACGAGCAGTACTTC. Protein: CASSSTGQTYEQYF.

The chain combines TRBV2 with TRBJ2-4, with 11 bases lining up with TRBD2. V shed 7 bases, J shed 3 bases, and the junction held 5 bases outside the gene matches. CDR1 and CDR2 from the germline V gene are SNHLY and FYNNEI. This CDR3 comprises 15 residues. The CDR3 DNA is TGTGCCAGCAAGGGGACTAGCGGCATCAAAAACATTCAGTACTTC. It is translated as CASKGTSGIKNIQYF. Variable domain in full (rest from reference TRBV2 and TRBJ2-4): EPEVTQTPSHQVTQMGQEVILRCVPISNHLYFYWYRQILGQKVEFLVSFYNNEISEKSEIFDDQFSVERPDGSNFTLKIRSTKLEDSAMYFCASKGTSGIKNIQYFGAGTRLSVL.

The chain combines TRBV24-1 with TRBJ2-6; D may be TRBD1 (7 bases). Trimming left V 8 bases short and J 0 bases short, with 28 bases between. Per the germline V gene, CDR1 is KGHDR and CDR2 is SFDVKD. CDR3 length: 21 amino acids. The CDR3 DNA reads TGTGCCACCACTTTCCAGGGGGGTTTTTCTCGGAGACTCTCTGGGGCCAACGTCCTGACTTTC. This translates into CATTFQGGFSRRLSGANVLTF.

The CDR3 nucleotides are TGTGCCAGCAGTGAAGGGGACAGCCTCACAGATACGCAGTATTTT. Translation: CASSEGDSLTDTQYF. The gene calls are TRBV2 and TRBJ2-3; TRBD1 matches 7 bases. The CDR3 totals 15 residues. V was clipped by 1 base and J by 2 bases; unmatched bases: 3. The germline gives CDR1 SNHLY, CDR2 FYNNEI.